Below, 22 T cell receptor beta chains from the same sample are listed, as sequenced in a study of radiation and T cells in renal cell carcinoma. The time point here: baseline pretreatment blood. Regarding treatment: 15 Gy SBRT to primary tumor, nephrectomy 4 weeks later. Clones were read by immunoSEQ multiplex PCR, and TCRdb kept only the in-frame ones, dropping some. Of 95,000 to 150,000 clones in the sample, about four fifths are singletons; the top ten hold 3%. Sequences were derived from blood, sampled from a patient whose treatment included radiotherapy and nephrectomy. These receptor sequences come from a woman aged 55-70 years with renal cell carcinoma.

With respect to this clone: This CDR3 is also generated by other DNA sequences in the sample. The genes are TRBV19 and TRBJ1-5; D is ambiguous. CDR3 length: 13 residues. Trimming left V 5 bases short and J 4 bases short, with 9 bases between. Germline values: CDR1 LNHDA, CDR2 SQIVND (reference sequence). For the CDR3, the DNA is TGTGCCAGTAGTTCTCAGCGAAATCAGCCCCAGCATTTT. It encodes CASSSQRNQPQHF.

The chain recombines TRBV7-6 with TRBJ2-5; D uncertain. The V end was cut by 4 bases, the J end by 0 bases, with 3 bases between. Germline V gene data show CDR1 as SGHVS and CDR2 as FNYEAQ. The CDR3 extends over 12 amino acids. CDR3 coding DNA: TGTGCCAGCAGCTCTCACCAAGAGACCCAGTACTTC. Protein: CASSSHQETQYF.

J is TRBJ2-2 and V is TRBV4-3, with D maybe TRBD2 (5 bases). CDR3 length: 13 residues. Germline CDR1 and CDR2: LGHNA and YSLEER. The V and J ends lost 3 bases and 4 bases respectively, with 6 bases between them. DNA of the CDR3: TGCGCCAGCAGCCACGGAGGCACCGGGGAGCTGTTTTTT. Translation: CASSHGGTGELFF.

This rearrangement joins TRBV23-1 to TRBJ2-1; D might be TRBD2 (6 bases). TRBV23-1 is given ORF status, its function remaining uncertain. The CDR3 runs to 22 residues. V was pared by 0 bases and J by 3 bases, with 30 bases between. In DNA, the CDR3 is TGCGCCAGCAGTCAATCGGTGTTACCAGGGAAAAAACGGGAGAGGGGCTACAATGAGCAGTTCTTC. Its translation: CASSQSVLPGKKRERGYNEQFF.

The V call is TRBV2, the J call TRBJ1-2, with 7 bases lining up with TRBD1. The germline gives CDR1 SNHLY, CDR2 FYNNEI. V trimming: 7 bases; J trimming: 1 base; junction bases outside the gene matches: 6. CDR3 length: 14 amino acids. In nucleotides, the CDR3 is TGTGCCAGCACACAGGGGAGGGGTAACTATGGCTACACCTTC. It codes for CASTQGRGNYGYTF. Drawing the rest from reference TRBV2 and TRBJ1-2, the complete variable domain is EPEVTQTPSHQVTQMGQEVILRCVPISNHLYFYWYRQILGQKVEFLVSFYNNEISEKSEIFDDQFSVERPDGSNFTLKIRSTKLEDSAMYFCASTQGRGNYGYTFGSGTRLTVV.

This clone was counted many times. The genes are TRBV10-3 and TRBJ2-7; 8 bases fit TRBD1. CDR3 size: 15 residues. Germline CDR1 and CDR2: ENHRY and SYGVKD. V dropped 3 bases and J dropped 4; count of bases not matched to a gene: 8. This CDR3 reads CAISDRQGQTYEQYF. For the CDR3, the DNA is TGTGCCATCAGTGATCGACAGGGGCAAACATACGAGCAGTACTTC.

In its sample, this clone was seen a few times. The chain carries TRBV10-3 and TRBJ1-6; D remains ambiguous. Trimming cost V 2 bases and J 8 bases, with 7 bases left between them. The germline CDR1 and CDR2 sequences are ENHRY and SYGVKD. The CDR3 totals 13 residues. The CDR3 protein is CAISEQADSPLHF. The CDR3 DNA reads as TGTGCCATCAGTGAGCAGGCGGATTCACCCCTCCACTTT.

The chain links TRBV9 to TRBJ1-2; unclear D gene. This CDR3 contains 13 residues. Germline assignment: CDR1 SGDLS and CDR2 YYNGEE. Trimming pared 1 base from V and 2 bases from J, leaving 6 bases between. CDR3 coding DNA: TGTGCCAGCAGCGTACTAGTGAACTATGGCTACACCTTC. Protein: CASSVLVNYGYTF.

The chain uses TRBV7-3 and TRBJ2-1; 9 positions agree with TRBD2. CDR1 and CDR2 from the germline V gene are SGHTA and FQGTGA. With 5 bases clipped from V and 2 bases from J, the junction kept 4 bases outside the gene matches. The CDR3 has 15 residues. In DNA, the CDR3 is TGTGCCAGCAGCCGAATAGCGGGAGCCTACAATGAGCAGTTCTTC. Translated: CASSRIAGAYNEQFF.

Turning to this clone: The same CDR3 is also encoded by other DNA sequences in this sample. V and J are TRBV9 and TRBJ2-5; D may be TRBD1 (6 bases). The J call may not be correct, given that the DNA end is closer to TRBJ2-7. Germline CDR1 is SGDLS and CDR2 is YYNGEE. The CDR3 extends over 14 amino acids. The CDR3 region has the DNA TGTGCCAGCAGCGTAGGGGGGCCCTCCTACGAGCAGTACTTC. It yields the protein CASSVGGPSYEQYF.

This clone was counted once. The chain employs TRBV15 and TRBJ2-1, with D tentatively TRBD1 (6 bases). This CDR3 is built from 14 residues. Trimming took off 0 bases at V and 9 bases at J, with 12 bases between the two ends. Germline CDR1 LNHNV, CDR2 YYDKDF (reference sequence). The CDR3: CATSRDMGASEQFF. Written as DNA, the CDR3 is TGTGCCACCAGCAGAGATATGGGGGCCAGTGAGCAGTTCTTC.

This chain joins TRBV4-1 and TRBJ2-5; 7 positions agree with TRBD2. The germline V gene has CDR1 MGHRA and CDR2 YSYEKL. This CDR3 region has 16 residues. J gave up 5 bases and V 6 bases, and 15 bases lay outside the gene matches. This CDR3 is CASSRQRGGLRETQYF. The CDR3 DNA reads TGCGCCAGCAGTCGACAAAGGGGAGGGCTCCGGGAGACCCAGTACTTC.

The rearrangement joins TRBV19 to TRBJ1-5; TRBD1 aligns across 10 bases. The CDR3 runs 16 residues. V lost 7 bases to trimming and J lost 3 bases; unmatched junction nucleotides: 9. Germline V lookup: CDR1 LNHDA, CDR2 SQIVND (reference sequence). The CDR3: CASTLDDRGLNQPQHF. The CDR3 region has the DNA TGTGCCAGTACGTTGGACGACAGGGGGCTCAATCAGCCCCAGCATTTT.

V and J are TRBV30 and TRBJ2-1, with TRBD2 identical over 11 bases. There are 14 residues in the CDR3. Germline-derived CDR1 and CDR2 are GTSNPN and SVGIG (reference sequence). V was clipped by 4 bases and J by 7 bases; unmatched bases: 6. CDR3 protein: CAWINSGRGNEQFF. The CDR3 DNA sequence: TGTGCCTGGATAAATAGCGGGAGGGGTAATGAGCAGTTCTTC.

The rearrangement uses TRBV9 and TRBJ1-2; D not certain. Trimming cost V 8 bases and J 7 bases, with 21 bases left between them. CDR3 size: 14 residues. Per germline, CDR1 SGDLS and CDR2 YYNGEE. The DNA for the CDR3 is TGTGCCAGGACCTCCCACAACTCTATTTTTGGCTACACCTTC. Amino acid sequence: CARTSHNSIFGYTF. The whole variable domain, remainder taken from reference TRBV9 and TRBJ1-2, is DSGVTQTPKHLITATGQRVTLRCSPRSGDLSVYWYQQSLDQGLQFLIQYYNGEERAKGNILERFSAQQFPDLHSELNLSSLELGDSALYFCARTSHNSIFGYTFGSGTRLTVV.

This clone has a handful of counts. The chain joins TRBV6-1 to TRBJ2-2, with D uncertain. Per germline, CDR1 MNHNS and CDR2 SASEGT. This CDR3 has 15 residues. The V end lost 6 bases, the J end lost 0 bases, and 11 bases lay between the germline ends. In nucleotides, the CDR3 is TGTGCCAGCAGAGTAGACCGACCGAACACCGGGGAGCTGTTTTTT. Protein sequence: CASRVDRPNTGELFF.

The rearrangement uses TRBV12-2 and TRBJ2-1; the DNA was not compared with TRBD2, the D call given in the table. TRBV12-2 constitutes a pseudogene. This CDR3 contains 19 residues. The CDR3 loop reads CASRFPRSGSGLGDNEQFF. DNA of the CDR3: TGTGCAAGTCGCTTTCCGAGATCAGGTAGCGGGTTGGGAGACAATGAGCAGTTCTTC.

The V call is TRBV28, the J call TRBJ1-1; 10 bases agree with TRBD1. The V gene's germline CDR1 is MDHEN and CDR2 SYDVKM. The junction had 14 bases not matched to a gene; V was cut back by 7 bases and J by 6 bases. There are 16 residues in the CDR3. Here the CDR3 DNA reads TGTGCCAGCAACCCCCCCGCGACAGGGGGCGCCTCTGAAGCTTTCTTT. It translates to CASNPPATGGASEAFF.

The CDR3: CASSLISRPQHF. As DNA, the CDR3 is TGTGCCAGCAGTTTAATTTCGCGGCCTCAGCATTTT. The chain employs TRBV28 and TRBJ1-5; no clear D. Trimming removed 2 bases from V and 13 bases from J, with 12 bases in between. Germline CDR1 MDHEN, CDR2 SYDVKM. The CDR3 consists of 12 residues.

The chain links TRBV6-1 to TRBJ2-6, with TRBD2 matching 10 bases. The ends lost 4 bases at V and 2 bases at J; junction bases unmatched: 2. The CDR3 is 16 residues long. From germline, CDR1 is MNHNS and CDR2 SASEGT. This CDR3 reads CASSGAGGTGANVLTF. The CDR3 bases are TGTGCCAGCAGTGGAGCGGGAGGGACTGGGGCCAACGTCCTGACTTTC.

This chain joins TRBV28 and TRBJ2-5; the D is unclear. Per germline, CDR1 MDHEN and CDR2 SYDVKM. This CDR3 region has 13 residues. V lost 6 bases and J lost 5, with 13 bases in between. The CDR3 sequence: CASSFGLGETQYF. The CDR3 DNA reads TGTGCCAGCAGCTTCGGGTTGGGGGAGACCCAGTACTTC.

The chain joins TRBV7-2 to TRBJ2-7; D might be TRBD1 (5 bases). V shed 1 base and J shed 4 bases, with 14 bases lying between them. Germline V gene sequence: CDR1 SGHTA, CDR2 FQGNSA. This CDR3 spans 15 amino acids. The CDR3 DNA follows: TGTGCCAGCAGCTTAGGTGGCAGGGTCGGATACGAGCAGTACTTC. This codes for CASSLGGRVGYEQYF.